This section outlines one T cell receptor (beta chain) sequence together with its context. Clones were read by immunoSEQ multiplex PCR, and TCRdb kept only the in-frame ones, dropping some. Altogether 45,000 to 65,000 clones are present, roughly four fifths being singletons, with the ten largest covering around 5.3%. This entry belongs to a study of blood T cell repertoires in COVID-19. The V segment lost 6 bases and the J segment 3 bases; nucleotides outside the gene matches: 5. Per germline, CDR1 SGHRS and CDR2 YFSETQ. This CDR3 is 14 amino acids long. The sequenced material came from peripheral blood. The chain combines TRBV5-1 with TRBJ2-3; TRBD1 aligns across 9 bases. The TCR was taken from a woman aged 55-70 years with acute or convalescent COVID-19. This CDR3 reads CASTQTGGTDTQYF. The DNA of the CDR3 is TGCGCCAGCACCCAGACAGGGGGGACAGATACGCAGTATTTT.